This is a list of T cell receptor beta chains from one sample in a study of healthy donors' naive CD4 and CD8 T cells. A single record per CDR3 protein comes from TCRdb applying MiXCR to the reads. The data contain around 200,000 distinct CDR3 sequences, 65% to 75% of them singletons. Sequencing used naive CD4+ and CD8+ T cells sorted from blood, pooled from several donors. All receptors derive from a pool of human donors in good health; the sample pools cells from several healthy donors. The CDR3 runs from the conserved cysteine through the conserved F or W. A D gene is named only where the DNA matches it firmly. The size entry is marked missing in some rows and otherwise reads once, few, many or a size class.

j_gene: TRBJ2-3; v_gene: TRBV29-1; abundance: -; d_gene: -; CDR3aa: CSGTGPDTQYF; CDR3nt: TGCAGCGGCACAGGGCCGGATACGCAGTATTTT
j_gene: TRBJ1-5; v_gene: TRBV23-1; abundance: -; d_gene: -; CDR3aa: CASRVEPPRNSNQPQHF; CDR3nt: TGCGCCAGCAGGGTCGAACCCCCCAGGAATAGCAATCAGCCCCAGCATTTT
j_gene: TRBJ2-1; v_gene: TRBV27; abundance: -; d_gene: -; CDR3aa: CASSLTPGSASYNEQFF; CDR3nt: TGTGCCAGCAGTTTGACTCCGGGTAGCGCGTCCTACAATGAGCAGTTCTTC
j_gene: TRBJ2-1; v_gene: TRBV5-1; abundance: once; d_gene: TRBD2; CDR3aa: CASSLSGTSGSLNEQFF; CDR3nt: TGCGCCAGCAGCCTATCCGGGACTAGCGGGAGTTTGAATGAGCAGTTCTTC
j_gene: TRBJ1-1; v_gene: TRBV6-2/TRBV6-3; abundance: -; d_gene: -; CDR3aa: CASSYSIAVRNTEAFF; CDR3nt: TGTGCCAGCAGTTACTCGATTGCAGTGAGGAACACTGAAGCTTTCTTT
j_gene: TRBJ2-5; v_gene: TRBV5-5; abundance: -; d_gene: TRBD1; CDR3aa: CASSWDRGWETQYF; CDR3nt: TGTGCCAGCAGCTGGGACAGGGGGTGGGAGACCCAGTACTTC
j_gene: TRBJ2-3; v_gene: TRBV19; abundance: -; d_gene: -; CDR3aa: CASSPLLGGTQYF; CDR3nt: TGTGCCAGTAGTCCCCTACTTGGTGGTACGCAGTATTTT
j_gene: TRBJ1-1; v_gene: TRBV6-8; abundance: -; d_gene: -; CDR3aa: CASSYYQSTTGTEAFF; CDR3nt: TGTGCCAGCAGTTACTACCAATCCACCACGGGGACTGAAGCTTTCTTT
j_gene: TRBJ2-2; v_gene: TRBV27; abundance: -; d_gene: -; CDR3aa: CASSVTNTGELFF; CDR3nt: TGTGCCAGCAGTGTTACGAACACCGGGGAGCTGTTTTTT
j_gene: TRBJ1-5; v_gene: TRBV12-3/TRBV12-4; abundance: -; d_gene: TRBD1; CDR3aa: CASRRDRGDQPQHF; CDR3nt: TGTGCCAGCAGAAGGGACAGGGGGGATCAGCCCCAGCATTTT
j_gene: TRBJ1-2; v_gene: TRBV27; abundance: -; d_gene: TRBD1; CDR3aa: CASSGQGQGYGYTF; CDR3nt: TGTGCCAGCAGTGGCCAAGGACAGGGCTATGGCTACACCTTC
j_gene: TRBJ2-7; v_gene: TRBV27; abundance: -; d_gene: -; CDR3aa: CASSLRTNYEQYF; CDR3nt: TGTGCCAGCAGTTTAAGGACGAACTACGAGCAGTACTTC
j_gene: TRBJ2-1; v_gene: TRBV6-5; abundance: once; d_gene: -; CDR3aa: CASSYGIRDEQFF; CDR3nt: TGTGCCAGCAGTTACGGTATTCGGGATGAGCAGTTCTTC
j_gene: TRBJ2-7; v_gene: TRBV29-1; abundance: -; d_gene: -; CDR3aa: CSVEEGAPYEQYF; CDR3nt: TGCAGCGTTGAAGAAGGCGCGCCCTACGAGCAGTACTTC
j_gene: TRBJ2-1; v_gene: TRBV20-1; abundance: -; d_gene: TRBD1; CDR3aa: CSARPGQGAGEQFF; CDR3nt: TGCAGTGCTAGGCCGGGACAGGGAGCCGGTGAGCAGTTCTTC
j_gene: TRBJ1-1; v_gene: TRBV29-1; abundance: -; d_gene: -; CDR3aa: CSVDQGRTEAFF; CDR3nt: TGCAGCGTAGACCAGGGACGCACTGAAGCTTTCTTT
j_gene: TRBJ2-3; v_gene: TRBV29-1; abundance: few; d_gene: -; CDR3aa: CSADGTGTEAQYF; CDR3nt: TGCAGCGCGGATGGAACAGGGACGGAGGCGCAGTATTTT
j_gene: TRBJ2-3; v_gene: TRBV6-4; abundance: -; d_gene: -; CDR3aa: CASSDLPGNTDTQYF; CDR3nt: TGTGCCAGCAGTGACCTGCCGGGGAACACAGATACGCAGTATTTT
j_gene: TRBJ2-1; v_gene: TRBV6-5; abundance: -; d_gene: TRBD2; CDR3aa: CASSPPGGRAYNEQFF; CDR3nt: TGTGCCAGCAGCCCCCCAGGCGGGAGGGCCTACAATGAGCAGTTCTTT
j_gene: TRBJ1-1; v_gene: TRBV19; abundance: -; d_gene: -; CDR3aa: CASSTLRKGNTEAFF; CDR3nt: TGTGCCAGTAGTACGCTGAGGAAAGGGAACACTGAAGCTTTCTTT
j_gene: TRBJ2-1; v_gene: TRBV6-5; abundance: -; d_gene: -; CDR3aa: CASRRGYNEQFF; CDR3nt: TGTGCCAGCAGGAGAGGGTACAATGAGCAGTTCTTC
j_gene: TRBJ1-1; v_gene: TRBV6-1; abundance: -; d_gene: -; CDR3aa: CASSEASTVNTEAFF; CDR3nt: TGTGCCAGCAGTGAAGCTTCGACAGTGAACACTGAAGCTTTCTTT
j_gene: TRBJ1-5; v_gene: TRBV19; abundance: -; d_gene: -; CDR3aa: CASAPSHWRNQPQHF; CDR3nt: TGTGCCAGTGCCCCTTCACATTGGCGCAATCAGCCCCAGCATTTT
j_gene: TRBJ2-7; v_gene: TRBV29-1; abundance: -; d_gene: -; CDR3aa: CSVEGSIGASYEQYF; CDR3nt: TGCAGCGTTGAGGGCTCCATAGGGGCGTCCTACGAGCAGTACTTC
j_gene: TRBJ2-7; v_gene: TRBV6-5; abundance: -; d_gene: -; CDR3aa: CASSPSNGEQYF; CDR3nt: TGTGCCAGCAGTCCTAGTAATGGCGAGCAGTACTTC
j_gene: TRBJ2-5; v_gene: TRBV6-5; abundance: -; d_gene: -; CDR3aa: CASSPTQGGFETQYF; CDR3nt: TGTGCCAGCAGTCCGACACAGGGAGGTTTCGAGACCCAGTACTTC
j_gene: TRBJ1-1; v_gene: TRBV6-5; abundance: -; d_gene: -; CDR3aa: CASRRSSTEAFF; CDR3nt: TGTGCCAGCAGACGATCCTCCACTGAAGCTTTCTTT
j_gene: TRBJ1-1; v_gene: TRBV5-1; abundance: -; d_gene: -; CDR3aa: CASRRDPNTEAFF; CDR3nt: TGCGCCAGCAGGCGGGACCCGAACACTGAAGCTTTCTTT
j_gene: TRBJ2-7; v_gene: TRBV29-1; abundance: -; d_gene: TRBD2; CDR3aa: CSASATSGGEQYF; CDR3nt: TGCAGCGCGTCTGCGACTAGCGGAGGGGAGCAGTACTTC
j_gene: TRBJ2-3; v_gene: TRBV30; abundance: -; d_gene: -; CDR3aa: CAWGPNTDTQYF; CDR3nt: TGTGCCTGGGGACCCAACACAGATACGCAGTATTTT
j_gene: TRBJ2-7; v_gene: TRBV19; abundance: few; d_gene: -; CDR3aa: CASSIPGRLGEQYF; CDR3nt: TGTGCCAGTAGTATTCCGGGACGCCTTGGGGAGCAGTACTTC
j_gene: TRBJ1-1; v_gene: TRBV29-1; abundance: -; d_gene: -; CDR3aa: CSVVGPGTEAFF; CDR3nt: TGCAGCGTTGTTGGTCCAGGCACTGAAGCTTTCTTT
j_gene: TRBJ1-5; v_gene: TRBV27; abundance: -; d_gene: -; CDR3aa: CASSLLAGMDQPQHF; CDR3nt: TGTGCCAGCAGTTTATTAGCAGGGATGGATCAGCCCCAGCATTTT